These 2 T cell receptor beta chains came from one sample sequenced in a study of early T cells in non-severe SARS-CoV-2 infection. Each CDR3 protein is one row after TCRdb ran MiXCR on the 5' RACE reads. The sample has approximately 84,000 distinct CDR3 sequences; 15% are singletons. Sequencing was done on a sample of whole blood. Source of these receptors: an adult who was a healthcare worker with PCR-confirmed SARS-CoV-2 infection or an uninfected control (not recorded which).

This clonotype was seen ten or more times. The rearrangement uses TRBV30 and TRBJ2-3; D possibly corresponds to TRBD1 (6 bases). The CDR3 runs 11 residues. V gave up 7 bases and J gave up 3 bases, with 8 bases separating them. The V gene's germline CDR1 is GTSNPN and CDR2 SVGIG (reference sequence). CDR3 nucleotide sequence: TGTGCCTTCACAGGGACAGATACGCAGTATTTT. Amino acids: CAFTGTDTQYF.

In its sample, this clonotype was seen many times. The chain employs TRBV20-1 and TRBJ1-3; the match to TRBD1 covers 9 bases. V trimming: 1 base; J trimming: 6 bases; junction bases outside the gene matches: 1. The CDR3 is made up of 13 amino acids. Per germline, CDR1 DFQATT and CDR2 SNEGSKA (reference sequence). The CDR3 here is CSARGDRVNTIYF. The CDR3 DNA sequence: TGCAGTGCTAGAGGGGACAGGGTAAACACCATATATTTT.